This TCR beta chain was identified in a study of somatic mutations in cytotoxic T cells in rheumatoid arthritis. The CDR3 extends over 14 amino acids. Germline values: CDR1 SGDLS, CDR2 YYNGEE. With 6 bases clipped from V and 4 bases from J, the junction kept 8 bases outside the gene matches. Data came from immunoSEQ multiplex PCR; TCRdb stores just in-frame clones and leaves some out. The repertoire has 2,500 to 3,500 clones, 70% to 90% of them found once; the top ten carry roughly a third. The rearrangement links TRBV9 to TRBJ2-7; TRBD2 matches 9 bases. This TCR was sampled from a woman aged 60 to 75 with rheumatoid arthritis. The source material was CD8+ T cells sorted from blood. The CDR3 DNA reads as TGTGCCAGCACGCATAGCGGGGGAGGTTACGAGCAGTACTTC. It is translated as CASTHSGGGYEQYF.